This is a list of T cell receptor beta chains from one sample in a study of blood T cell repertoires in COVID-19. Generated by immunoSEQ multiplex PCR, the TCRdb table keeps only in-frame clones and is missing some. The table records about 210,000 clones, roughly nine tenths of them present only once. The sequenced sample consisted of PBMCs or T cells enriched from blood (not recorded which). These receptors all stem from a woman under 30 who had recovered from COVID-19. Each CDR3 is given with its conserved first and last residue. The D gene is left open where the match is weak. A row's size may be missing; if present it is once, few, many or a size class.

j_gene | d_gene | v_gene | abundance | CDR3aa | CDR3nt
TRBJ1-3 | NA | TRBV6-5 | NA | CASSPPRCGNTIYF | TGTGCCAGCAGTCCCCCCAGGTGTGGAAACACCATATATTTT
TRBJ1-6 | NA | TRBV30 | NA | CAWSATGRGGSPLHF | TGTGCCTGGAGCGCAACCGGGAGGGGCGGTTCACCCCTCCACTTT
TRBJ1-5 | NA | TRBV5-6 | NA | CASSWGDGAPQHF | TGTGCCAGCAGCTGGGGGGACGGGGCCCCCCAGCATTTT
TRBJ2-2 | TRBD2 | TRBV19 | NA | CASSSRTSGNTGELFF | TGTGCCAGTAGTTCCCGGACTAGCGGGAACACCGGGGAGCTGTTTTTT
TRBJ2-3 | NA | TRBV5-1 | NA | CASSRRGDSSTDTQYF | TGCGCCAGCAGCCGCAGGGGCGACTCTAGCACAGATACGCAGTATTTT
TRBJ1-5 | NA | TRBV19 | NA | CASSGLTSNQPQHF | TGTGCCAGTAGCGGACTAACGAGCAATCAGCCCCAGCATTTT
TRBJ1-1 | TRBD1 | TRBV28 | NA | CASSSPGQAGVSEAFF | TGTGCCAGCAGTTCCCCAGGACAGGCTGGCGTCTCGGAAGCTTTCTTT
TRBJ1-4 | TRBD1 | TRBV25-1 | NA | CASSGYTGTGLSGLFF | TGTGCCAGCAGTGGGTATACCGGGACAGGACTCTCAGGACTGTTTTTT
TRBJ2-1 | TRBD2 | TRBV25-1 | NA | CASSAASGVYNEQFF | TGTGCCAGCAGTGCTGCTAGCGGAGTATACAATGAGCAGTTCTTC
TRBJ2-7 | NA | TRBV10-1 | few | CASSDSPAGEQYF | TGCGCCAGCAGTGATTCCCCGGCGGGCGAGCAGTACTTC
TRBJ1-3 | TRBD1 | TRBV30 | once | CAWRLRRQGGNTIYF | TGTGCCTGGAGATTACGAAGACAGGGTGGAAACACCATATATTTT
TRBJ2-1 | TRBD2 | TRBV5-1 | NA | CASSFGAGDYNEQFF | TGCGCCAGCAGCTTTGGAGCGGGGGATTACAATGAGCAGTTCTTC
TRBJ2-1 | NA | TRBV27 | NA | CASSYRRGYEQFF | TGTGCCAGCAGCTACCGCAGGGGCTATGAGCAGTTCTTC
TRBJ1-3 | TRBD1 | TRBV6-5 | NA | CASSRGGTANTIYF | TGTGCCAGCAGCCGAGGAGGGACAGCAAACACCATATATTTT
TRBJ1-1 | TRBD1 | TRBV28 | NA | CASGIPQGGITEAFF | TGTGCCAGCGGCATACCCCAAGGGGGCATCACTGAAGCTTTCTTT
TRBJ1-5 | TRBD1 | TRBV5-6 | once | CASSSGTGNQPQHF | TGTGCCAGCAGCTCCGGGACAGGTAATCAGCCCCAGCATTTT
TRBJ1-5 | NA | TRBV7-9 | NA | CASSLGPYQPQHF | TGTGCCAGCAGTTTGGGCCCCTATCAGCCCCAGCATTTT
TRBJ1-2 | TRBD1 | TRBV7-9 | NA | CASSLAGQEVNYGYTF | TGTGCCAGCAGCTTAGCGGGACAGGAAGTTAACTATGGCTACACCTTC
TRBJ2-1 | NA | TRBV5-1 | NA | CASSSTSTSNEQFF | TGCGCCAGCAGCTCCACTTCTACTAGCAATGAGCAGTTCTTC
TRBJ2-1 | TRBD1 | TRBV3-1/TRBV3-2 | NA | CASSTRDRGHNEQFF | TGTGCCAGCAGTACCCGGGACAGGGGACACAATGAGCAGTTCTTC
TRBJ1-1 | NA | TRBV6-5 | NA | CASRGLGGTEAFF | TGTGCCAGCAGGGGACTAGGAGGCACTGAAGCTTTCTTT
TRBJ1-2 | NA | TRBV18 | NA | CASSPDRLNGYTF | TGTGCCAGCTCACCTGACAGATTGAATGGCTACACCTTC
TRBJ1-2 | NA | TRBV7-9 | NA | CASSQLALGYGYTF | TGTGCCAGCAGCCAATTAGCACTTGGCTATGGCTACACCTTC
TRBJ2-1 | TRBD2 | TRBV27 | NA | CASRYSGGSSYNEQFF | TGTGCCAGCAGATATAGCGGGGGAAGCTCCTACAATGAGCAGTTCTTC
TRBJ2-3 | TRBD2 | TRBV4-1 | NA | CASSQGRLAGGRTQYF | TGCGCCAGCAGCCAAGGTCGACTAGCGGGGGGCCGGACGCAGTATTTT
TRBJ2-7 | TRBD1 | TRBV13 | NA | CASSLAWDRGDEQYF | TGTGCCAGCAGCTTAGCATGGGACAGGGGTGACGAGCAGTACTTC
TRBJ2-7 | TRBD2 | TRBV6-6 | NA | CASSYSPGGPHEQYF | TGTGCCAGCAGTTACTCACCGGGGGGGCCTCACGAGCAGTACTTC
TRBJ2-3 | NA | TRBV5-1 | NA | CASSSERQRSTDTQYF | TGCGCCAGCAGTTCCGAACGACAGAGAAGCACAGATACGCAGTATTTT
TRBJ2-1 | TRBD2 | TRBV7-2 | once | CASSLSSGGGGEQFF | TGTGCCAGCAGCTTGTCTAGCGGGGGGGGTGGTGAGCAGTTCTTC
TRBJ2-2 | NA | TRBV5-1 | NA | CASSPSPLLTGELFF | TGCGCCAGCAGCCCGAGCCCCCTTTTGACCGGGGAGCTGTTTTTT
TRBJ1-2 | NA | TRBV7-9 | NA | CASSLAGAFGGYTF | TGTGCCAGCAGCTTGGCGGGGGCGTTTGGAGGCTACACCTTC
TRBJ2-3 | NA | TRBV20-1 | NA | CSASMANTQYF | TGCAGTGCTTCGATGGCAAATACGCAGTATTTT
TRBJ1-5 | NA | TRBV27 | many | CASSFQAGASQPQHF | TGTGCCAGCAGTTTTCAGGCGGGGGCGAGTCAGCCCCAGCATTTT
TRBJ2-5 | TRBD2 | TRBV9 | NA | CASTGSSGPQETQYF | TGTGCCAGCACAGGGTCTAGCGGGCCCCAAGAGACCCAGTACTTC
TRBJ2-7 | TRBD2 | TRBV4-2 | NA | CASSTSGGAVHEQYF | TGTGCCAGCAGCACGAGCGGGGGGGCGGTCCACGAGCAGTACTTC
TRBJ1-1 | NA | TRBV5-5 | NA | CASSLVAGVTEAFF | TGTGCCAGCAGCTTGGTGGCAGGGGTCACTGAAGCTTTCTTT
TRBJ2-5 | TRBD2 | TRBV6-1 | few | CASSEASGGQETQYF | TGTGCCAGCAGTGAAGCTAGCGGGGGGCAAGAGACCCAGTACTTC
TRBJ2-1 | NA | TRBV27 | NA | CASSFSGSRYNEQFF | TGTGCCAGCAGTTTTTCCGGGAGCCGCTACAATGAGCAGTTCTTC
TRBJ1-3 | NA | TRBV18 | NA | CASSQYTQMYTIYF | TGTGCCAGCTCCCAGTATACGCAGATGTACACCATATATTTT
TRBJ2-7 | NA | TRBV7-2 | NA | CASSSQQGRGYEQYF | TGTGCCAGCAGCTCCCAGCAGGGAAGGGGCTACGAGCAGTACTTC
TRBJ2-7 | NA | TRBV11-2 | once | CASSLDHPGEEQYF | TGTGCCAGCAGCTTAGATCATCCGGGGGAGGAGCAGTACTTC
TRBJ2-1 | NA | TRBV19 | NA | CASKLSGTSYNEQFF | TGTGCCAGCAAGCTTAGCGGAACCTCCTACAATGAGCAGTTCTTC
TRBJ1-1 | TRBD1 | TRBV6-2/TRBV6-3 | NA | CASSAGQRNTEAFF | TGTGCCAGCAGTGCGGGACAGAGGAACACTGAAGCTTTCTTT
TRBJ2-7 | TRBD2 | TRBV5-1 | NA | CASSLGGASYEQYF | TGCGCCAGCAGCCTCGGGGGGGCCTCCTACGAGCAGTACTTC
TRBJ1-4 | NA | TRBV4-2 | NA | CASSQSGQGNEKLFF | TGTGCCAGCAGCCAAAGTGGGCAGGGCAATGAAAAACTGTTTTTT
TRBJ1-6 | NA | TRBV12-3/TRBV12-4 | NA | CASTQEQGSPLHF | TGTGCCAGCACCCAAGAACAGGGATCACCCCTCCACTTT
TRBJ2-7 | NA | TRBV21-1 | few | CASSYTRTGGFYEQYF | TGTGCCAGCAGCTATACCCGGACAGGGGGCTTCTACGAGCAGTACTTC
TRBJ1-3 | NA | TRBV6-1 | NA | CASSDGLGSSGNTIYF | TGTGCCAGCAGTGATGGGTTAGGGAGCTCTGGAAACACCATATATTTT
TRBJ1-6 | NA | TRBV6-5 | NA | CASTQLTQANSPLHF | TGTGCCAGCACTCAGTTGACACAGGCGAATTCACCCCTCCACTTT
TRBJ1-5 | TRBD1 | TRBV27 | NA | CASSLGQGNQPQHF | TGTGCCAGCAGTTTAGGACAGGGCAATCAGCCCCAGCATTTT